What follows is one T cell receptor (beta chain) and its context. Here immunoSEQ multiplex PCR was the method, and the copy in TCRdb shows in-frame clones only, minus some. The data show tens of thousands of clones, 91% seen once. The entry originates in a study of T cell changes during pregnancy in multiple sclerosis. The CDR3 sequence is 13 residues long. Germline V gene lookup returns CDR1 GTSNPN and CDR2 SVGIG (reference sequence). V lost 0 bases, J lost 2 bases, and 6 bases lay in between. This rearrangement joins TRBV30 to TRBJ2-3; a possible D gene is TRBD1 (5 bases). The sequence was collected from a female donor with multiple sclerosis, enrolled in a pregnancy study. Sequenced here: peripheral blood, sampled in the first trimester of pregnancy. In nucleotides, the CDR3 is TGTGCCTGGAGTGTAGGGGTCACAGATACGCAGTATTTT. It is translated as CAWSVGVTDTQYF.